One sample yielded the 5 T cell receptor beta chains listed below, sequenced in a study of graft-versus-host responses after intestinal transplantation. No antigens are known for them. Clones were read by immunoSEQ multiplex PCR, and TCRdb kept only the in-frame ones, dropping some. Of around 89,000 clones listed, 85% to 95% are singletons. Sample: unstimulated CD8+ T cells sorted from spleen or lymph node cells, taken before transplant. The receptors were sampled from a human donor who was the organ donor for an intestinal transplant.

In this sample, this clone turned up once. The rearrangement joins TRBV19 to TRBJ2-1; D is ambiguous. V was trimmed by 3 bases and J by 4 bases, leaving 10 bases between them. The CDR3 extends over 14 amino acids. Germline V gene sequence: CDR1 LNHDA, CDR2 SQIVND (reference sequence). Written as DNA, the CDR3 is TGTGCCAGTAGTATTTACAGTTCATACAATGAGCAGTTCTTC. It specifies CASSIYSSYNEQFF.

The rearrangement joins TRBV7-2 to TRBJ2-5; a possible D gene is TRBD1 (6 bases). The assigned J gene may be wrong: the sequence end matches TRBJ2-7 better. The CDR3 covers 14 residues. Germline assignment: CDR1 SGHTA and CDR2 FQGNSA. The CDR3 DNA sequence: TGTGCCAGCAGCTTTGAGACAGGCCACTACGAGCAGTACTTC. Encoded protein: CASSFETGHYEQYF.

V and J are TRBV29-1 and TRBJ1-2, with 7 bases fitting TRBD1. The germline CDR1 and CDR2 sequences are SQVTM and ANQGSEA. The V segment lost 5 bases and the J segment 7 bases; nucleotides outside the gene matches: 7. CDR3 size: 12 residues. The CDR3 region is CSVTRQGRGYTF. The CDR3 coding sequence is TGCAGCGTTACCCGACAGGGTCGTGGCTACACCTTC.

The CDR3 is CASRGQTGRNEQYF. The CDR3 nucleotides read TGTGCCAGCAGGGGTCAAACAGGACGGAACGAGCAGTACTTC. This chain joins TRBV27 and TRBJ2-7, with a tentative D call TRBD1 (5 bases). Germline CDR1 is MNHEY and CDR2 is SMNVEV (reference sequence). This CDR3 contains 14 residues. V was trimmed by 6 bases and J by 5 bases, leaving 17 bases between them.

The chain has TRBV27 and TRBJ2-5; 11 bases align to TRBD1. From germline, CDR1 is MNHEY and CDR2 SMNVEV (reference sequence). Trimming removed 6 bases from V and 6 bases from J; junction bases left unmatched: 6. The CDR3 has 14 residues. The CDR3 spells CASSPGTGGQTQYF. CDR3 bases: TGTGCCAGCAGCCCCGGGACAGGGGGACAGACCCAGTACTTC.